This T cell receptor beta chain was captured by sequencing in a study of T cell changes during pregnancy in multiple sclerosis. This clone was recorded only once. Measured with immunoSEQ multiplex PCR; TCRdb has only the in-frame clones, and not every one. This sample has roughly 40,000 clones, with around 90% found just once. V dropped 5 bases and J dropped 5; count of bases not matched to a gene: 6. The germline CDR1 and CDR2 sequences are SGHAT and FQNNGV. This CDR3 has 14 amino acids. This receptor was identified in a female donor with multiple sclerosis, enrolled in a pregnancy study. This chain joins TRBV11-2 and TRBJ2-7; 10 nucleotides match TRBD2. This specimen consisted of peripheral blood, obtained before pregnancy. The CDR3 region has the DNA TGTGCCAGCAGCCTAGCGGGAGTGATTCACGAGCAGTACTTC. Its translation: CASSLAGVIHEQYF.